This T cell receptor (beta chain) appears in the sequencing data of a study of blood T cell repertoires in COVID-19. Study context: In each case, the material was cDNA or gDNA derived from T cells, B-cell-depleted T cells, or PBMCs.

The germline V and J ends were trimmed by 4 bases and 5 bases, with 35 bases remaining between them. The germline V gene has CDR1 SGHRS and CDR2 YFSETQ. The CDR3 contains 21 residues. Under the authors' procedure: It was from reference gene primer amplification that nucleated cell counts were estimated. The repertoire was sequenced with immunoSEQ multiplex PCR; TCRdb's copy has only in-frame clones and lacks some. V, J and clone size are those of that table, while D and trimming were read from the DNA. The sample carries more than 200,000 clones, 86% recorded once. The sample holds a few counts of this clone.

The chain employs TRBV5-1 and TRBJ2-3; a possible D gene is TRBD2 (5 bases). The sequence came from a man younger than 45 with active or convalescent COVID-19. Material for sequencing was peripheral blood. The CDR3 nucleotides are TGCGCCAGCAGCCATCCCAATCTCTCCCTCGGGGTCTCCCTGGCCGAAGATACGCAGTATTTT. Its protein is CASSHPNLSLGVSLAEDTQYF.